This entry lists 20 T cell receptor beta chains sequenced from one sample in a study of T-cell memory formation after mild COVID-19. TCRdb recomputed calls from the 5' RACE reads with MiXCR, one row per CDR3 protein. The sample lists 100,000 to 120,000 distinct CDR3 sequences; approximately 22% were seen once. Specimen: PBMCs or a T cell subset sorted from them (not recorded which). Source of these receptors: a man in his late teens or twenties who had mild COVID-19 (a few samples of this study predate the infection). Cell type and time point are not known.

The V gene is TRBV20-1, the J gene TRBJ2-2, with D hard to call. The CDR3 totals 14 residues. CDR1 is DFQATT and CDR2 is SNEGSKA in the germline V gene (reference sequence). Trimming removed 1 base from V and 5 bases from J, with 11 bases in between. The CDR3 nucleotides are TGCAGTGCTAGAGCGTGGACCACTACCGGGGAGCTGTTTTTT. It encodes CSARAWTTTGELFF.

In its sample, this clonotype was seen a few times. The chain is built from TRBV5-1 and TRBJ2-7; D may match TRBD1 or TRBD2 (5 bases each). Trimming removed 4 bases from V and 7 bases from J, with 18 bases in between. The CDR3 extends over 14 amino acids. CDR1 SGHRS and CDR2 YFSETQ come from the germline V gene. CDR3 DNA sequence: TGCGCCAGCAGCGTCCGGGACCATGCCTTGGAGCAGTACTTC. Encoded protein: CASSVRDHALEQYF.

In its sample, this clonotype was seen a few times. DNA of the CDR3: TGTGCCAGCAGCTTGGCCGCCACTCTAGCCAAAAACATTCAGTACTTC. This translates into CASSLAATLAKNIQYF. The chain is built from TRBV5-6 and TRBJ2-4; D is unresolved. Trimming cost V 0 bases and J 0 bases, with 10 bases left between them. The CDR3 length is 16 residues. Germline V gene sequence: CDR1 SGHDT, CDR2 YYEEEE.

The CDR3 bases are TGTGCCAGCAGTAGGTCGCGATCCAAATACGGGGGGATTGACAATGAGCAGTTCTTC. This translates into CASSRSRSKYGGIDNEQFF. V usage is TRBV27 and J usage is TRBJ2-1; 7 bases line up with TRBD2. CDR3 length: 19 amino acids. V trimming: 5 bases; J trimming: 5 bases; junction bases outside the gene matches: 21. Germline CDR1 MNHEY, CDR2 SMNVEV (reference sequence).

This clonotype was seen a few times. J is TRBJ2-7 and V is TRBV11-2; the match to TRBD1 covers 8 bases. This CDR3 is built from 16 residues. V was pared by 0 bases and J by 3 bases, with 7 bases of the junction left unmatched. Per germline, CDR1 SGHAT and CDR2 FQNNGV. CDR3 sequence reads: CASSLDLTGVLYEQYV. The CDR3 DNA is TGTGCCAGCAGCTTAGATCTGACAGGGGTTCTCTACGAGCAGTACGTC.

The V and J genes are TRBV4-3 and TRBJ1-2, with no clear D. This CDR3 region has 18 residues. CDR1 is LGHNA and CDR2 is YSLEER in the germline V gene. V was pared by 0 bases and J by 8 bases, with 25 bases between. The CDR3 nucleotides read TGCGCCAGCAGCCAAGAGTATCCAGGACGGACCTCTGTGAGGGGCTACACCTTC. Translated: CASSQEYPGRTSVRGYTF.

V and J are TRBV6-1 and TRBJ2-3; the D call may be TRBD1 or TRBD2 (6 bases each). The germline V gene encodes CDR1 MNHNS and CDR2 SASEGT. The CDR3 extends over 16 amino acids. Trimming took off 5 bases at V and 1 base at J, with 16 bases between the two ends. Here the CDR3 DNA reads TGTGCCAGCAGTCCAACTTACAGGGAGGGCACAGATACGCAGTATTTT. Amino acid sequence: CASSPTYREGTDTQYF.

This clonotype was found a few times. The genes are TRBV6-5 and TRBJ2-2; TRBD2 might be the D (6 bases). V lost 5 bases to trimming and J lost 7 bases, with 11 bases between them. The CDR3 totals 13 residues. Germline V gene sequence: CDR1 MNHEY, CDR2 SVGAGI. The DNA of the CDR3 is TGTGCCAGCAGTCGGGGACTCATCGGGGAGCTGTTTTTT. This encodes CASSRGLIGELFF.

This clonotype was picked up a small number of times. The chain couples TRBV7-9 to TRBJ2-1, with a possible D match to TRBD1 (6 bases). This CDR3 is 17 amino acids long. Looked up from germline, CDR1 is SEHNR and CDR2 is FQNEAQ (reference sequence). With 8 bases removed from V and 5 bases from J, the gap between germline ends came to 25 bases. The DNA for the CDR3 is TGTGCCAGCGCTCCCCCCATGGGGTCCGAGGGGGACAATGAGCAGTTCTTC. It codes for CASAPPMGSEGDNEQFF.

This clonotype has a handful of counts. J is TRBJ2-7 and V is TRBV29-1; D may match TRBD1 or TRBD2 (5 bases each). CDR3 length equals 11 residues. The V end lost 4 bases, the J end lost 3 bases, and 7 bases lay between the germline ends. In germline, CDR1 is SQVTM, CDR2 ANQGSEA. DNA of the CDR3: TGCAGCGTTGGGGACGGCTACGAGCAGTACTTC. Translation: CSVGDGYEQYF.

There are a few counts of this clonotype. The J gene is TRBJ2-7, the V gene TRBV5-1; D may correspond to TRBD1 or TRBD2 (5 bases each). Deletions cut 2 bases from V and 3 bases from J, with 27 bases between. From germline, CDR1 is SGHRS and CDR2 YFSETQ. The CDR3 has 19 residues. The CDR3 region is CASSLYPLQWGRGVYEQYV. DNA of the CDR3: TGCGCCAGCAGCTTATACCCCCTACAGTGGGGCCGAGGGGTCTACGAGCAGTACGTC.

This clonotype was seen only a few times. The V gene is TRBV4-3, the J gene TRBJ2-3; TRBD1 agrees at 7 bases. There are 20 residues in the CDR3. Per germline, CDR1 LGHNA and CDR2 YSLEER. V lost 1 base, J lost 2 bases, and 18 bases stayed unmatched. The CDR3 nucleotides are TGCGCCAGCAGCCAAGTTCCTCCACCGGGACAGAAGAGTCACACAGATACGCAGTATTTT. Its protein is CASSQVPPPGQKSHTDTQYF.

This clonotype was found a few times. This chain connects TRBV4-1 to TRBJ1-2; TRBD1 agrees at 7 bases. The CDR3 is 15 residues long. The germline V gene encodes CDR1 MGHRA and CDR2 YSYEKL. The trim removed 1 base at V and 4 bases at J, leaving 6 bases unmatched. CDR3 loop: CASSQAGTDPYGYTF. DNA for the CDR3: TGCGCCAGCAGCCAAGCCGGGACAGACCCCTATGGCTACACCTTC.

The rearrangement uses TRBV4-3 and TRBJ2-2, with TRBD2 matching 12 bases. This CDR3 is 16 amino acids long. Germline-derived CDR1 and CDR2 are LGHNA and YSLEER. V lost 4 bases to trimming and J lost 7 bases; unmatched junction nucleotides: 7. The CDR3 reads CASSLGLAGRNGELFF. The CDR3 DNA reads as TGCGCCAGCAGCCTCGGACTAGCGGGGAGAAACGGGGAGCTGTTTTTT.

This clonotype was found a few times. J is TRBJ1-2 and V is TRBV12-3 or TRBV12-4; possible D gene TRBD1, 5 bases. The CDR3 is made up of 14 amino acids. V was trimmed by 1 base and J by 3 bases, leaving 9 bases between them. In DNA, the CDR3 is TGTGCCAGCAGTTTAGGGGGCCATTACTATGGCTACACCTTC. Translating gives CASSLGGHYYGYTF.

This clonotype was seen more than once but under ten times. V gene TRBV4-3 combines with J gene TRBJ2-7; weak D call: TRBD1 (6 bases). Germline V gives CDR1 LGHNA, CDR2 YSLEER. The CDR3 runs 15 residues. The V gene lost 4 bases and the J gene lost 2 bases, with 15 bases spanning the gap. The CDR3 spells CASSPVPTGPYEQYF. CDR3 coding DNA: TGCGCCAGCAGCCCAGTTCCGACAGGCCCCTACGAGCAGTACTTC.

This clonotype was detected only once. The rearrangement joins TRBV27 to TRBJ2-1; TRBD2 agrees at 9 bases. CDR3 length: 12 amino acids. The J segment lost 9 bases and the V segment lost 8 bases, leaving 5 bases of the junction unmatched. The germline V gene encodes CDR1 MNHEY and CDR2 SMNVEV (reference sequence). This CDR3 reads CASALSGSEQFF. DNA for the CDR3: TGTGCCAGCGCTCTTAGCGGGAGTGAGCAGTTCTTC.

The sample holds a few counts of this clonotype. The gene calls are TRBV7-3 and TRBJ2-2; a weak D match, TRBD2 (6 bases). CDR3 length: 17 residues. V lost 5 bases and J lost 3, with 19 bases in between. Germline loops: CDR1 SGHTA, CDR2 FQGTGA. The CDR3 region has the DNA TGTGCCAGCAGCCCCGGGGAGGCAGGAGGGTACACCGGGGAGCTGTTTTTT. Translated, it gives CASSPGEAGGYTGELFF.

CDR3 sequence: CSARDAGALTEAFF. CDR3 bases: TGCAGTGCTAGAGATGCGGGGGCGCTCACTGAAGCTTTCTTT. V usage is TRBV20-1 and J usage is TRBJ1-1; weak D call: TRBD1 (6 bases). V lost 0 bases and J lost 4, with 12 bases in between. Germline assignment: CDR1 DFQATT and CDR2 SNEGSKA (reference sequence). This CDR3 has 14 amino acids.

J is TRBJ2-7 and V is TRBV3-2. TRBV3-2 is a documented pseudogene. The CDR3 extends over 13 amino acids. This CDR3 reads CASSQDGDYEQYV. CDR3 DNA sequence: TGTGCCAGCAGCCAAGACGGAGACTACGAGCAGTACGTC.